Below are 18 T cell receptor beta chains sequenced from a single sample in a study of blood T cell repertoires in COVID-19. The assay was immunoSEQ multiplex PCR, and TCRdb's table has in-frame clones only and misses some. This table holds about 26,000 clones, roughly nine tenths found once. Sequencing was carried out using peripheral blood. The receptors derive from a human donor in a cohort sampled during active COVID-19.

This clone was seen a single time. The chain has TRBV24-1 and TRBJ2-2, with D possibly matching TRBD2 (6 bases). The CDR3 consists of 17 residues. Trimming removed 2 bases at V and 3 bases at J, with 15 bases between. The germline gives CDR1 KGHDR, CDR2 SFDVKD. The CDR3 DNA sequence: TGTGCCACCAGTGATTCTGCGGGGCGACCGGACACCGGGGAGCTGTTTTTT. Translation gives CATSDSAGRPDTGELFF.

The gene calls are TRBV5-4 and TRBJ2-7; 7 bases match TRBD2. Germline trimming cut 0 bases from V and 1 base from J; bases unmatched to any gene: 1. This CDR3 has 14 amino acids. Per the germline V gene, CDR1 is SGHNT and CDR2 is YYREEE (reference sequence). The CDR3 loop reads CASSLGGRSYEQYF. CDR3 DNA sequence: TGTGCCAGCAGCTTGGGCGGGAGATCCTACGAGCAGTACTTC.

CDR3 amino acids: CASGLKQGGTGELFF. The CDR3 DNA reads as TGTGCTAGTGGTTTAAAACAGGGGGGCACCGGGGAGCTGTTTTTT. The gene calls are TRBV12-5 and TRBJ2-2; TRBD1 agrees at 8 bases. This CDR3 has 15 residues. Germline loops: CDR1 LGHNT, CDR2 FRNRAP. J was trimmed by 4 bases and V by 3 bases; bases with no gene match: 4. The full variable domain, rest sourced from reference TRBV12-5 and TRBJ2-2, is DARVTQTPRHKVTEMGQEVTMRCQPILGHNTVFWYRQTMMQGLELLAYFRNRAPLDDSGMPKDRFSAEMPDATLATLKIQPSEPRDSAVYFCASGLKQGGTGELFFGEGSRLTVL.

This rearrangement joins TRBV5-5 to TRBJ2-5, with D tentatively TRBD2 (6 bases). CDR3 length equals 16 residues. Germline V gene lookup returns CDR1 SGHKS and CDR2 YYEKEE (reference sequence). The V end lost 0 bases, the J end lost 2 bases, and 14 bases lay between the germline ends. In DNA, the CDR3 is TGTGCCAGCAGCTTGGTGGCGGGCGCGGGACAAGAGACCCAGTACTTC. Protein sequence: CASSLVAGAGQETQYF.

This chain connects TRBV12-3 or TRBV12-4 to TRBJ2-3; TRBD1 is a possible D gene (5 bases). This CDR3 spans 12 amino acids. Trimming took 2 bases from V and 5 from J, leaving 5 bases between them. The CDR3 protein is CASSLRGDTQYF. CDR3 bases: TGTGCCAGCAGTTTAAGGGGAGATACGCAGTATTTT.

V and J are TRBV19 and TRBJ1-3; D remains unclear. V was clipped by 4 bases and J by 8 bases, with 12 bases between them. CDR1 and CDR2 (germline): LNHDA, SQIVND (reference sequence). CDR3 length: 13 amino acids. The CDR3 DNA sequence: TGTGCCAGTAGTACGTTTGTTCCAGACACCATATATTTT. Its protein product is CASSTFVPDTIYF.

V gene TRBV7-8 combines with J gene TRBJ2-5, with 11 bases identical to TRBD2. CDR1 SGHVS and CDR2 FQNEAQ come from the germline V gene. The J segment lost 7 bases and the V segment lost 5 bases, leaving 9 bases of the junction unmatched. This CDR3 contains 15 residues. The CDR3 loop reads CASSPATSGVPTQYF. In DNA form, the CDR3 reads TGTGCCAGCAGCCCCGCGACTAGCGGGGTACCGACCCAGTACTTC.

The rearrangement joins TRBV2 to TRBJ1-3; the D gene is possibly TRBD1 (6 bases). Looked up from germline, CDR1 is SNHLY and CDR2 is FYNNEI. The CDR3 length is 15 residues. Trimming left V 6 bases short and J 2 bases short, with 14 bases between. CDR3 bases: TGTGCCAGCAGCCCTCAAGGGGGACCTGGAAACACCATATATTTT. It is translated as CASSPQGGPGNTIYF.

The genes are TRBV6-1 and TRBJ1-3; TRBD1 matches at 8 bases. The J segment lost 1 base and the V segment lost 3 bases, leaving 8 bases of the junction unmatched. The CDR3 contains 17 residues. CDR1 and CDR2 from the germline V gene are MNHNS and SASEGT. In DNA, the CDR3 is TGTGCCAGCAGTGAGAGTGCAGGGGGCATATCTGGAAACACCATATATTTT. Protein sequence: CASSESAGGISGNTIYF.

This chain links TRBV7-2 with TRBJ1-1; D might be TRBD1 (5 bases). The CDR3 sequence is 15 residues long. From germline, CDR1 is SGHTA and CDR2 FQGNSA. V was pared by 5 bases and J by 0 bases, with 13 bases between. In DNA form, the CDR3 reads TGTGCCAGCAGCGGATGGACAAAACTGAACACTGAAGCTTTCTTT. Protein: CASSGWTKLNTEAFF.

The CDR3, as DNA: TGTGCCAGCAGCGGGAGGGGGGGCTACGAGCAGTACTTC. Translation gives CASSGRGGYEQYF. V and J are TRBV7-9 and TRBJ2-7; maybe TRBD2 (7 bases). Germline CDR1 is SEHNR and CDR2 is FQNEAQ (reference sequence). The V end was cut by 5 bases, the J end by 3 bases, with 11 bases between. The CDR3 consists of 13 residues.

The J gene is TRBJ1-3, the V gene TRBV7-8; 8 nucleotides align to TRBD1. Per the germline V gene, CDR1 is SGHVS and CDR2 is FQNEAQ. CDR3 length: 14 amino acids. The trim removed 5 bases at V and 5 bases at J, leaving 5 bases unmatched. The CDR3 sequence: CASSPRQGRNTIYF. CDR3 nucleotide sequence: TGTGCCAGCAGCCCGCGACAGGGGAGAAACACCATATATTTT. The variable domain in full, with the rest retrieved from reference TRBV7-8 and TRBJ1-3, is GAGVSQSPRYKVAKRGQDVALRCDPISGHVSLFWYQQALGQGPEFLTYFQNEAQLDKSGLPSDRFFAERPEGSVSTLKIQRTQQEDSAVYLCASSPRQGRNTIYFGEGSWLTVV.

V usage is TRBV19 and J usage is TRBJ2-4; 12 nucleotides line up with TRBD2. CDR3 length: 18 amino acids. Germline V gene data show CDR1 as LNHDA and CDR2 as SQIVND (reference sequence). With 6 bases clipped from V and 0 bases from J, the junction kept 9 bases outside the gene matches. CDR3 amino acids: CASSLRTSGDQAKNIQYF. CDR3 sequence (DNA): TGTGCCAGTAGCCTTCGGACTAGCGGGGACCAAGCCAAAAACATTCAGTACTTC.

This chain joins TRBV24-1 and TRBJ2-1; D gene uncertain. Trimming took 9 bases from V and 2 from J, leaving 10 bases between them. Germline CDR1 reads KGHDR; CDR2 reads SFDVKD. The CDR3 runs 13 residues. CDR3 DNA: TGTGCCACCGGAGATCAAGCCTACAATGAGCAGTTCTTC. Translated: CATGDQAYNEQFF.

This chain connects TRBV5-1 to TRBJ1-1; D is possibly TRBD1 (6 bases). The ends were cut back, 2 bases at V and 1 base at J, with 12 bases in the middle. The CDR3 consists of 15 residues. Looked up from germline, CDR1 is SGHRS and CDR2 is YFSETQ. CDR3 sequence: CASSFQGRGNTEAFF. The CDR3, as DNA: TGCGCCAGCAGCTTCCAGGGGAGGGGGAACACTGAAGCTTTCTTT. Looking up the rest from reference TRBV5-1 and TRBJ1-1 gives the full variable domain: KAGVTQTPRYLIKTRGQQVTLSCSPISGHRSVSWYQQTPGQGLQFLFEYFSETQRNKGNFPGRFSGRQFSNSRSEMNVSTLELGDSALYLCASSFQGRGNTEAFFGQGTRLTVV.

The genes are TRBV27 and TRBJ2-1, with TRBD1 identical over 9 bases. Germline loops: CDR1 MNHEY, CDR2 SMNVEV (reference sequence). With 5 bases clipped from V and 4 bases from J, the junction kept 6 bases outside the gene matches. The length of the CDR3 is 15 residues. The CDR3 is CASSHGTGRYNEQFF. The CDR3 region has the DNA TGTGCCAGCAGTCACGGGACAGGGCGTTACAATGAGCAGTTCTTC.

This chain joins TRBV6-5 and TRBJ1-1; no firm D call. The CDR3 length is 13 residues. Trimming took off 0 bases at V and 6 bases at J, with 8 bases between the two ends. Germline CDR1 is MNHEY and CDR2 is SVGAGI. CDR3 nucleotide sequence: TGTGCCAGCAGTTACTCGTCGGAGCCTGAAGCTTTCTTT. It specifies CASSYSSEPEAFF.

The gene calls are TRBV6-5 and TRBJ1-1; D is perhaps TRBD1 (5 bases). The CDR3 consists of 13 residues. Trimming shortened V by 6 bases and J by 0 bases, and 8 bases separated the two germline ends. In germline, CDR1 is MNHEY, CDR2 SVGAGI. The CDR3 DNA follows: TGTGCCAGCAGCAAGACAGTGAACACTGAAGCTTTCTTT. Amino acid sequence: CASSKTVNTEAFF.